A single sample is the source of the 8 T cell receptor beta chains below, sequenced in a study of T cells in Graves' hyperthyroidism and ophthalmopathy. The CDR3 regions of TCR beta were amplified from RNA transcripts. The TCR CDR3 first-round RT-PCR relied on the HTBI primer set. TCRdb called the multiplex PCR reads again in MiXCR, with one record for every CDR3 protein. The sample carries approximately 610,000 distinct CDR3 sequences, around 15% recorded once. Sequencing input: blood. These receptors were collected from a woman aged 40 to 49 with Graves' ophthalmopathy.

The sample holds a few counts of this clonotype. The V gene is TRBV12-3 or TRBV12-4, the J gene TRBJ2-7, with D unresolved. Trimming shortened V by 2 bases and J by 6 bases, and 5 bases separated the two germline ends. The CDR3 runs 11 residues. The CDR3 is CASSLYPEQYF. The CDR3, as DNA: TGTGCCAGCAGTTTATACCCCGAGCAGTACTTC.

This clonotype was counted ten times or more. This chain uses TRBV15 with TRBJ1-5; perhaps TRBD1 as D (5 bases). The CDR3 length is 14 residues. CDR1 LNHNV and CDR2 YYDKDF come from the germline V gene (reference sequence). Between the trimmed V and J ends, which lost 3 bases and 4 bases, there was a span of 10 bases. The CDR3 DNA is TGTGCCACCAGCAGTCAGGGCCTTAATCAGCCCCAGCATTTT. This encodes CATSSQGLNQPQHF. Drawing the rest from reference TRBV15 and TRBJ1-5, the complete variable domain is DAMVIQNPRYQVTQFGKPVTLSCSQTLNHNVMYWYQQKSSQAPKLLFHYYDKDFNNEADTPDNFQSRRPNTSFCFLDIRSPGLGDTAMYLCATSSQGLNQPQHFGDGTRLSIL.

This clonotype showed up many times. The CDR3 loop is CASSLPSVGTQYF. CDR3 nucleotide sequence: TGTGCCAGCAGTTTACCCTCTGTAGGGACCCAGTACTTC. This chain connects TRBV28 to TRBJ2-5; D gene uncertain. There are 13 residues in the CDR3. The V end was cut by 2 bases, the J end by 7 bases, with 11 bases between. CDR1 and CDR2 from the germline V gene are MDHEN and SYDVKM.

This clonotype was seen at least ten times. As DNA, the CDR3 is TGTGCCAGCAGCATCGCCTTTACAGGGGCCACTGAAGCTTTCTTT. Residues: CASSIAFTGATEAFF. This rearrangement joins TRBV7-2 to TRBJ1-1; 7 bases map to TRBD1. CDR1 and CDR2 from the germline V gene are SGHTA and FQGNSA. CDR3 length: 15 amino acids. The V segment lost 5 bases and the J segment 4 bases; nucleotides outside the gene matches: 10.

This clonotype was counted at least ten times. The chain has TRBV12-3 or TRBV12-4 and TRBJ2-5, with 7 bases identical to TRBD1. This CDR3 has 14 amino acids. The V gene end was trimmed by 6 bases and the J gene end by 5 bases; junction bases not matched to a gene: 9. The CDR3 protein is CASSRDREWETQYF. CDR3 sequence (DNA): TGTGCCAGCAGCCGGGACAGAGAATGGGAGACCCAGTACTTC.

This clonotype occurred once. V usage is TRBV7-2 and J usage is TRBJ1-2; D possibly corresponds to TRBD1 (5 bases). The ends were cut back, 3 bases at V and 5 bases at J, with 10 bases in the middle. This CDR3 contains 13 residues. CDR1 SGHTA and CDR2 FQGNSA come from the germline V gene. Written as DNA, the CDR3 is TGTGCCAGCAGCTTGGGGGTTCTATATGGCTACACCTTC. Its translation is CASSLGVLYGYTF.

This clonotype appeared many times. The chain combines TRBV2 with TRBJ2-5, with TRBD2 identical over 7 bases. V lost 6 bases, J lost 1 base, and 8 bases stayed unmatched. Per the germline V gene, CDR1 is SNHLY and CDR2 is FYNNEI. The CDR3 extends over 15 amino acids. The CDR3 region is CASRGRGRSQETQYF. The CDR3, as DNA: TGTGCCAGCAGGGGGCGGGGGAGATCCCAAGAGACCCAGTACTTC.

Concerning this clonotype: A much larger clone sits a single nucleotide away, making a read error possible. The CDR3 DNA is TGTGCCAGCAGCCAACTAGCGGGGTCTGGGAACGAGCAGTACTTC. This gives the protein CASSQLAGSGNEQYF. V is TRBV6-1 and J is TRBJ2-7; 10 nucleotides match TRBD2. Germline CDR1 MNHNS, CDR2 SASEGT. The CDR3 length is 15 residues. V lost 6 bases to trimming and J lost 5 bases; unmatched junction nucleotides: 10.